A single sample is the source of the 21 T cell receptor beta chains below, sequenced in a study of cytomegalovirus exposure and HLA in healthy donors. The PCR ran on 60 Vbeta and 13 Jbeta primers. Only in-frame clones appear in the TCRdb table, and some are missing; sequencing was by immunoSEQ multiplex PCR. The sample lists some 130,000 clones, around four fifths occurring once. Material for sequencing was PBMCs. Receptors were obtained from a middle-aged man in good health and CMV-seronegative.

V and J are TRBV7-2 and TRBJ2-2; 9 bases are a match to TRBD1. The CDR3 is made up of 16 amino acids. V shed 4 bases, J shed 4 bases, and the junction held 7 bases outside the gene matches. The germline V gene encodes CDR1 SGHTA and CDR2 FQGNSA. In DNA form, the CDR3 reads TGTGCCAGCAGCTCAGGGACAGGGTGGGCCACCGGGGAGCTGTTTTTT. The encoded protein is CASSSGTGWATGELFF.

The V and J genes are TRBV6-6 and TRBJ1-1; 9 bases fit TRBD1. The V segment lost 10 bases and the J segment 1 base; nucleotides outside the gene matches: 1. The CDR3 consists of 12 residues. From germline, CDR1 is MNHNY and CDR2 SVGAGI (reference sequence). The CDR3 DNA sequence: TGTGCCACGGGACAGGGGAACACTGAAGCTTTCTTT. Its protein product is CATGQGNTEAFF.

Comment on this clone: The junction and the germline gene differ at one end; a read error may be behind it. Other nucleotide sequences in the sample specify the same CDR3. The chain has TRBV5-6 and TRBJ2-7; tentative D call: TRBD1 (6 bases). Germline loops: CDR1 SGHDT, CDR2 YYEEEE. The CDR3 covers 14 residues. The CDR3 reads CASSSGTISYEQYF. DNA for the CDR3: TGTGCCAGCAGCTCCGGGACAATCTCCTACGAGCAGTATTTC.

This rearrangement joins TRBV4-1 to TRBJ1-2, with TRBD1 identical over 9 bases. The CDR3 extends over 14 amino acids. Germline V gene lookup returns CDR1 MGHRA and CDR2 YSYEKL. J was trimmed by 8 bases and V by 2 bases; bases with no gene match: 6. The CDR3 coding sequence is TGCGCCAGCAGCCAACCGGGACAGGGCCGGGGCTACACCTTC. This gives the protein CASSQPGQGRGYTF.

The J gene is TRBJ2-5, the V gene TRBV28, with 8 bases matching TRBD2. J was trimmed by 5 bases and V by 2 bases; bases with no gene match: 13. CDR3 length: 17 amino acids. CDR1 MDHEN and CDR2 SYDVKM come from the germline V gene. The chain's CDR3 is CASSLLAGGRVGETQYF. CDR3 bases: TGTGCCAGCAGTTTACTGGCGGGGGGCCGGGTCGGGGAGACCCAGTACTTC.

This chain links TRBV7-2 with TRBJ1-5, with 11 bases matching TRBD1. Germline trimming cut 2 bases from V and 7 bases from J; bases unmatched to any gene: 7. Germline CDR1 and CDR2: SGHTA and FQGNSA. CDR3 length: 16 residues. As DNA, the CDR3 is TGTGCCAGCAGCTTACCCGGACAGGGGGCAAGGCAGCCCCAGCATTTT. Translated: CASSLPGQGARQPQHF. The full variable domain, its missing parts supplied by reference TRBV7-2 and TRBJ1-5, is GAGVSQSPSNKVTEKGKDVELRCDPISGHTALYWYRQSLGQGLEFLIYFQGNSAPDKSGLPSDRFSAERTGGSVSTLTIQRTQQEDSAVYLCASSLPGQGARQPQHFGDGTRLSIL.

The chain has TRBV19 and TRBJ1-1; D ambiguous. Per germline, CDR1 LNHDA and CDR2 SQIVND (reference sequence). Trimming removed 5 bases from V and 2 bases from J, with 9 bases in between. This CDR3 is built from 13 residues. The DNA for the CDR3 is TGTGCCAGTAGTGTGGGCAGAAACACTGAAGCTTTCTTT. Its translation is CASSVGRNTEAFF.

V gene TRBV28 combines with J gene TRBJ1-3; 10 nucleotides align to TRBD1. From germline, CDR1 is MDHEN and CDR2 SYDVKM. This CDR3 comprises 15 residues. Losses at the gene ends were 5 bases for V and 0 bases for J; bases not matched to a gene: 1. DNA for the CDR3: TGTGCCAGCAGTGGGACAGGGGCCTCTGGAAACACCATATATTTT. Amino acid sequence: CASSGTGASGNTIYF.

Here the CDR3 reads CASSLLGLTQEQFF. The CDR3 coding sequence is TGCGCCAGCAGCTTGCTAGGACTTACGCAGGAGCAGTTCTTC. V gene TRBV5-1 combines with J gene TRBJ2-1; D perhaps matches TRBD2 (5 bases). The CDR3 has 14 amino acids. CDR1 SGHRS and CDR2 YFSETQ come from the germline V gene. Trimming cost V 1 base and J 10 bases, with 15 bases left between them.

The rearrangement links TRBV29-1 to TRBJ1-2; unclear D gene. Germline V gives CDR1 SQVTM, CDR2 ANQGSEA. Trimming took 3 bases from V and 1 from J, leaving 6 bases between them. This CDR3 is 12 amino acids long. CDR3 DNA: TGCAGCGTTGATGATAGTAACTATGGCTACACCTTC. Amino acids: CSVDDSNYGYTF.

The J gene is TRBJ2-3, the V gene TRBV9; possible D gene TRBD2, 6 bases. Germline values: CDR1 SGDLS, CDR2 YYNGEE. This CDR3 has 16 amino acids. The V end was cut by 3 bases, the J end by 0 bases, with 14 bases between. The CDR3 nucleotides are TGTGCCAGCAGCGCAAACCCCGGGGGTAGCACAGATACGCAGTATTTT. Amino acid sequence: CASSANPGGSTDTQYF.

The chain has TRBV2 and TRBJ2-2; TRBD2 aligns across 11 bases. Germline CDR1 and CDR2: SNHLY and FYNNEI. CDR3 length: 16 amino acids. V lost 3 bases and J lost 2; bases outside the gene matches: 2. CDR3 sequence: CASSEGLAANTGELFF. DNA of the CDR3: TGTGCCAGCAGTGAGGGACTAGCGGCTAACACCGGGGAGCTGTTTTTT.

The V and J genes are TRBV25-1 and TRBJ1-2; the D gene is possibly TRBD1 (6 bases). CDR1 is MGHDK, CDR2 SYGVNS, per germline. Between the trimmed V and J ends, which lost 4 bases and 3 bases, there was a span of 9 bases. The CDR3 covers 13 residues. CDR3 residues: CASSGTGYYGYTF. The CDR3 coding sequence is TGTGCCAGCAGTGGAACAGGGTACTATGGCTACACCTTC.

The chain has TRBV5-4 and TRBJ2-1; 10 nucleotides match TRBD2. CDR1 and CDR2 (germline): SGHNT, YYREEE (reference sequence). The CDR3 covers 17 residues. Germline trimming cut 4 bases from V and 2 bases from J; bases unmatched to any gene: 9. This CDR3 reads CASSPQSGGGAYNEQFF. The CDR3 nucleotides read TGTGCCAGCAGCCCCCAAAGCGGGGGGGGAGCCTACAATGAGCAGTTCTTC.

The V and J genes are TRBV6-1 and TRBJ2-7; perhaps TRBD2 as D (5 bases). CDR1 MNHNS and CDR2 SASEGT come from the germline V gene. The length of the CDR3 is 15 residues. V shed 1 base and J shed 4 bases, with 14 bases lying between them. CDR3 bases: TGTGCCAGCAGTGAAGGCGTTGAGGGTGGGTACGAGCAGTACTTC. Protein sequence: CASSEGVEGGYEQYF.

The chain couples TRBV28 to TRBJ1-4, with D possibly being TRBD1 (5 bases). V shed 7 bases and J shed 6 bases, with 18 bases lying between them. CDR1 is MDHEN, CDR2 SYDVKM, per germline. This CDR3 contains 15 residues. CDR3 coding DNA: TGTGCCAGCACTACTCGGTCGGGGGGGGATGAAAAACTGTTTTTT. This gives the protein CASTTRSGGDEKLFF.

The chain combines TRBV18 with TRBJ2-7; D is possibly TRBD1 (6 bases). CDR3 length: 15 amino acids. V was trimmed by 2 bases and J by 1 base, leaving 12 bases between them. The germline V gene encodes CDR1 KGHSH and CDR2 LQKENI. The CDR3 loop is CASSPSGGGSYEQYF. CDR3 bases: TGTGCCAGCTCACCAAGTGGGGGCGGGTCCTACGAGCAGTACTTC.

J is TRBJ1-1 and V is TRBV9; 7 nucleotides match TRBD1. CDR3 length: 14 amino acids. The V gene's germline CDR1 is SGDLS and CDR2 YYNGEE. J was trimmed by 1 base and V by 0 bases; bases with no gene match: 0. The CDR3 region has the DNA TGTGCCAGCAGCGTAGGACAGGGGAACACTGAAGCTTTCTTT. This sequence encodes CASSVGQGNTEAFF.

This clone occurred once. This sequence joins TRBV19 and TRBJ1-5; the match to TRBD1 covers 10 bases. The CDR3 runs to 15 residues. CDR1 is LNHDA and CDR2 is SQIVND in the germline V gene (reference sequence). Losses at the gene ends were 4 bases for V and 2 bases for J; bases not matched to a gene: 2. CDR3 amino acids: CASSTGTGGNQPQHF. The CDR3 bases are TGTGCCAGTAGTACCGGGACAGGGGGCAATCAGCCCCAGCATTTT.

V is TRBV10-3 and J is TRBJ2-7; 12 bases line up with TRBD2. The CDR3 covers 14 residues. Trimming removed 4 bases from V and 5 bases from J; junction bases left unmatched: 3. Per germline, CDR1 ENHRY and CDR2 SYGVKD. DNA of the CDR3: TGTGCCATCAGTGGACTAGCGGGAGTTCACGAGCAGTACTTC. Translation: CAISGLAGVHEQYF.

In this sample, this clone turned up a few times. CDR3 nucleotides: TGTGCCAGCAGCTCCAACAGGCAATACGAGCAGTACTTC. Translation: CASSSNRQYEQYF. The chain recombines TRBV7-8 with TRBJ2-7; D is perhaps TRBD1 (5 bases). The V end lost 4 bases, the J end lost 4 bases, and 11 bases lay between the germline ends. Germline CDR1 SGHVS, CDR2 FQNEAQ. The CDR3 is made up of 13 amino acids.